A selection of T cell receptor beta chains follows, all from one sample in a study of PD-L1 blockade in urothelial cancer. The protocol was immunoSEQ multiplex PCR, while the TCRdb copy is restricted to in-frame clones and leaves out a portion. This sample has some 41,000 clones, with roughly four fifths found just once. Sequenced here: PBMCs, sampled around atezolizumab (anti-PD-L1) treatment. The receptor set was obtained from a man in his sixties with urothelial cancer. CDR3s include the opening cysteine and the closing phenylalanine or tryptophan. Fields, in order: CDR3 length, D gene, J gene, V gene, clone size, CDR3 protein, CDR3 DNA. The D gene is left open where the match is weak. Clone size is shown for a subset of rows, as once, few, many or a class of expanded clone.

length: 16; D: TRBD1; J: TRBJ2-6; V: TRBV28; size: NA; CDR3: CASSLGTVSGANVLTF; DNA: TGTGCCAGCAGTCTAGGGACAGTTTCTGGGGCCAACGTCCTGACTTTC
length: 14; D: NA; J: TRBJ1-4; V: TRBV28; size: NA; CDR3: CASSWTATNEKLFF; DNA: TGTGCCAGCAGTTGGACAGCAACTAATGAAAAACTGTTTTTT
length: 13; D: NA; J: TRBJ1-3; V: TRBV7-9; size: NA; CDR3: CASSLSSGDTIYF; DNA: TGTGCCAGCAGCCTAAGCTCGGGGGACACCATATATTTT
length: 16; D: NA; J: TRBJ2-1; V: TRBV9; size: NA; CDR3: CASSVRGGTHDNEQFF; DNA: TGTGCCAGCAGCGTTCGCGGGGGCACTCACGACAATGAGCAGTTCTTC
length: 14; D: TRBD1; J: TRBJ2-1; V: TRBV11-3; size: NA; CDR3: CASSLGQGVNEQFF; DNA: TGTGCCAGCAGCTTAGGGCAGGGGGTGAATGAGCAGTTCTTC
length: 15; D: NA; J: TRBJ1-1; V: TRBV7-2; size: NA; CDR3: CASSLIDQGNTEAFF; DNA: TGTGCCAGCAGCTTAATCGATCAGGGGAACACTGAAGCTTTCTTT
length: 15; D: TRBD2; J: TRBJ2-3; V: TRBV7-2; size: NA; CDR3: CASSLSSGGAGTQYF; DNA: TGTGCCAGCAGCTTAAGCAGCGGGGGGGCTGGTACGCAGTATTTT
length: 18; D: TRBD1; J: TRBJ1-2; V: TRBV2; size: NA; CDR3: CASSEPGTAPRWNYGYTF; DNA: TGTGCCAGCAGTGAACCCGGGACAGCTCCTAGGTGGAACTATGGCTACACCTTC
length: 18; D: TRBD1; J: TRBJ2-6; V: TRBV11-1; size: NA; CDR3: CASSARDRGASGANVLTF; DNA: TGTGCCAGCAGCGCCCGGGACAGGGGGGCCTCTGGGGCCAACGTCCTGACTTTC
length: 13; D: TRBD1; J: TRBJ1-4; V: TRBV2; size: NA; CDR3: CATLTGVREKLFF; DNA: TGTGCCACCCTCACAGGGGTGAGAGAAAAACTGTTTTTT
length: 17; D: NA; J: TRBJ2-3; V: TRBV15; size: NA; CDR3: CATSRGKRGGVPDTQYF; DNA: TGTGCCACCAGCAGAGGAAAAAGGGGGGGAGTTCCAGATACGCAGTATTTT
length: 14; D: NA; J: TRBJ2-7; V: TRBV5-5; size: NA; CDR3: CASSLVGSSYEQYF; DNA: TGTGCCAGCAGCTTGGTGGGGAGCTCCTACGAGCAGTACTTC
length: 16; D: TRBD2; J: TRBJ2-2; V: TRBV7-9; size: NA; CDR3: CASSHRLAGVTGELFF; DNA: TGTGCCAGCAGCCATAGGCTAGCGGGGGTCACCGGGGAGCTGTTTTTT
length: 13; D: NA; J: TRBJ1-3; V: TRBV15; size: once; CDR3: CAVSGEGGNTIYF; DNA: TGTGCCGTCTCGGGGGAAGGTGGAAACACCATATATTTT
length: 17; D: TRBD1; J: TRBJ2-7; V: TRBV4-1; size: NA; CDR3: CASSQKFTSGQAYEQYF; DNA: TGCGCCAGCAGCCAGAAGTTCACTTCCGGACAGGCATACGAGCAGTACTTC
length: 14; D: TRBD2; J: TRBJ2-1; V: TRBV30; size: NA; CDR3: CASSGTSGDNEQFF; DNA: TGTGCCTCCTCCGGGACTAGCGGGGACAATGAGCAGTTCTTC
length: 12; D: NA; J: TRBJ2-7; V: TRBV18; size: NA; CDR3: CASSIGGYEQYF; DNA: TGTGCCAGCTCAATCGGGGGCTACGAGCAGTACTTC
length: 12; D: NA; J: TRBJ1-1; V: TRBV5-1; size: once; CDR3: CASADANTEAFF; DNA: TGCGCCAGCGCGGATGCGAACACTGAAGCTTTCTTT
length: 13; D: TRBD2; J: TRBJ2-1; V: TRBV2; size: NA; CDR3: CASEAGARNEQFF; DNA: TGTGCCAGCGAAGCGGGGGCTCGCAATGAGCAGTTCTTC
length: 14; D: NA; J: TRBJ1-2; V: TRBV15; size: NA; CDR3: CATSREPGMSGYTF; DNA: TGTGCCACCAGCAGAGAGCCAGGGATGTCGGGCTACACCTTC
length: 15; D: NA; J: TRBJ1-1; V: TRBV5-1; size: NA; CDR3: CASSLEAQGYTEAFF; DNA: TGCGCCAGCAGCCTGGAAGCCCAGGGGTACACTGAAGCTTTCTTT
length: 13; D: NA; J: TRBJ2-5; V: TRBV6-1; size: NA; CDR3: CASSERSQETQYF; DNA: TGTGCCAGCAGTGAACGGAGTCAAGAGACCCAGTACTTC
length: 15; D: TRBD1; J: TRBJ2-3; V: TRBV6-5; size: once; CDR3: CASSLQGAVADTQYF; DNA: TGTGCCAGCAGTCTACAGGGGGCAGTGGCAGATACGCAGTATTTT
length: 16; D: TRBD2; J: TRBJ2-1; V: TRBV29-1; size: NA; CDR3: CSVSRAGADPYNEQFF; DNA: TGCAGCGTTAGCAGAGCGGGGGCCGACCCTTACAATGAGCAGTTCTTC
length: 15; D: NA; J: TRBJ1-4; V: TRBV7-9; size: NA; CDR3: CASSQTQGINEKLFF; DNA: TGTGCCAGCAGCCAGACGCAGGGGATAAATGAAAAACTGTTTTTT
length: 17; D: NA; J: TRBJ2-7; V: TRBV14; size: NA; CDR3: CASSQQPSPAGMFEQYF; DNA: TGTGCCAGCAGCCAACAGCCCTCCCCCGCAGGCATGTTCGAGCAGTACTTC
length: 15; D: TRBD1; J: TRBJ1-1; V: TRBV6-1; size: NA; CDR3: CASVPATGGGQEAFF; DNA: TGTGCCAGCGTGCCGGCGACAGGGGGCGGACAAGAGGCTTTCTTT
length: 15; D: NA; J: TRBJ2-3; V: TRBV15; size: NA; CDR3: CATSRDGTNTDTQYF; DNA: TGTGCCACCAGCAGAGACGGGACAAACACAGATACGCAGTATTTT
length: 13; D: NA; J: TRBJ1-3; V: TRBV6-1; size: NA; CDR3: CASRAGVGNTIYF; DNA: TGTGCCAGCAGAGCAGGGGTGGGAAACACCATATATTTT
length: 16; D: TRBD1; J: TRBJ2-1; V: TRBV19; size: NA; CDR3: CASSKIRDREKDEQFF; DNA: TGTGCCAGTAGCAAAATCCGGGACAGGGAAAAGGATGAGCAGTTCTTC
length: 18; D: TRBD2; J: TRBJ2-7; V: TRBV4-1; size: NA; CDR3: CASSQDRGGGSISYEQYF; DNA: TGCGCCAGCAGCCAAGATCGAGGCGGGGGGTCGATTTCCTACGAGCAGTACTTC
length: 14; D: NA; J: TRBJ1-2; V: TRBV25-1; size: NA; CDR3: CASSEFTGSNGYTF; DNA: TGTGCCAGCAGTGAATTTACAGGGTCCAATGGCTACACCTTC
length: 12; D: NA; J: TRBJ1-5; V: TRBV7-9; size: NA; CDR3: CASSRDRQPQHF; DNA: TGTGCCAGCAGCCGCGACAGACAGCCCCAGCATTTT
length: 14; D: NA; J: TRBJ2-2; V: TRBV28; size: NA; CDR3: CASSLGPVKAELFF; DNA: TGTGCCAGCAGTTTAGGGCCAGTAAAAGCGGAGCTGTTTTTT
length: 14; D: NA; J: TRBJ1-1; V: TRBV7-9; size: NA; CDR3: CASSLTRRNTEAFF; DNA: TGTGCCAGCAGCTTAACTCGAAGGAACACTGAAGCTTTCTTT
length: 13; D: NA; J: TRBJ1-3; V: TRBV5-1; size: once; CDR3: CASSPDRGNTIYF; DNA: TGCGCCAGCAGCCCGGACAGAGGAAACACCATATATTTT
length: 17; D: TRBD1; J: TRBJ1-3; V: TRBV28; size: NA; CDR3: CASSLLRTGGLGNTIYF; DNA: TGTGCCAGCAGTTTATTACGGACAGGGGGCCTCGGAAACACCATATATTTT
length: 13; D: TRBD2; J: TRBJ2-3; V: TRBV30; size: few; CDR3: CAWSGGGGDTQYF; DNA: TGTGCCTGGAGTGGCGGGGGGGGAGATACGCAGTATTTT
length: 14; D: NA; J: TRBJ1-1; V: TRBV28; size: NA; CDR3: CASSLLANQAEAFF; DNA: TGTGCCAGCAGTTTATTGGCAAACCAAGCTGAAGCTTTCTTT
length: 15; D: NA; J: TRBJ2-7; V: TRBV6-1; size: few; CDR3: CASSEAQTGSYEQYF; DNA: TGTGCCAGCAGTGAAGCGCAAACAGGGTCCTACGAGCAGTACTTC
length: 14; D: NA; J: TRBJ1-1; V: TRBV30; size: once; CDR3: CAWTLNTGSGEAFF; DNA: TGTGCCTGGACCCTTAATACAGGATCGGGCGAAGCTTTCTTT
length: 15; D: TRBD1; J: TRBJ1-3; V: TRBV28; size: NA; CDR3: CASSLQTGSRNTIYF; DNA: TGTGCCAGCAGTTTACAGACAGGGAGTAGAAACACCATATATTTT
length: 12; D: TRBD1; J: TRBJ1-2; V: TRBV9; size: NA; CDR3: CASTRTGDGYTF; DNA: TGTGCCAGCACCAGGACAGGGGATGGCTACACCTTC
length: 16; D: NA; J: TRBJ1-2; V: TRBV19; size: NA; CDR3: CASSMALGGESYGYTF; DNA: TGTGCCAGTAGTATGGCCCTGGGCGGGGAAAGCTATGGCTACACCTTC
length: 16; D: TRBD2; J: TRBJ2-4; V: TRBV7-2; size: once; CDR3: CASSLSGLAGVGIQYF; DNA: TGTGCCAGCAGCTTATCGGGACTAGCGGGGGTTGGCATTCAGTACTTC